This T cell receptor beta chain was captured in a study of shared T cell receptors in the human thymus listed by TCRdb under 2021. General notes on the study: The study examined how the human thymus generates shared, self-reactive T-cell receptor alpha chains.

Library method: the immunoSEQ multiplex PCR assay. This immuneACCESS table, as held by TCRdb, lists in-frame sequences with V and J called but not all clones. Of the missing ones, under half trace to an unresolved V gene in checked studies; the others have no known cause. The sample table shows 720,000 or so clones, and 75% to 90% are seen once. 0.0095% to 0.011% of the sample goes to the ten largest clones. The table lists this clone with a few counts. Its antigen is not yet known. Per-base quality was not reported, and no clone a single base away is much larger than it. These data were also reused for a study on human thymus T cells. As described in the second report: In Finland, the donors were immunologically healthy infants who were having open corrective cardiac surgery for congenital heart defects. Thymus tissue was obtained as surgical resects removed during corrective cardiac surgery. Both the thymic and the peripheral blood repertoires appeared to show biased V and J gene segment usage. According to the related research, thymic TCR repertoires were highly overlapping among unrelated individuals. The study used 7 or 8 infant thymus samples plus four related peripheral blood samples to characterize TCR alpha and beta repertoires. The cohort included over five male and a couple of female infants, with donor ages spanning 7 to 244 days. Thymocytes were freed from the tissue by mechanical means and kept at -70 degrees C as pellets of roughly 10-32 million cells. Genomic DNA was extracted from frozen cell pellets with a QIAsymphony instrument. TCRB and TCRAD loci were amplified from a standardized quantity of quality-controlled genomic DNA using the immunoSEQ multiplex PCR assay. The V(D)J region was spanned by amplicons of a length sufficient to cover the CDR3 and to identify V and J genes. Amplicon sequencing was performed on an Illumina platform through the commercial immunoSEQ service. Primer bias and sequencing errors were corrected using previously described methods, and TCRAD and TCRB definitions followed the IMGT database. Repertoires were analysed with immunoSEQ Analyzer 3.0 and VDJTools, covering basic statistics, V/J segment usage, diversity estimates, rarefaction and pairwise overlap. Chao1, ChaoE, Efron-Thisted, Shannon and inverse Simpson indices were used to estimate diversity, which was also estimated on datasets down-sampled to the smallest sample. Repertoire overlap was determined by strict matching of CDR3 nucleotide sequence, V gene and J gene, and Jaccard-based multidimensional scaling clustering was applied. On average, thymus samples yielded 800,000 or so unique TCRB clonotypes, whereas blood samples yielded approximately 84,000.

Material: thymocytes. This TCR came from a girl in the first two years of life with a congenital heart defect. Donor details come from another sample of the same person, matched by shared clones.

The CDR3: CASSPEGQGYEKLFF. The nucleotide sequence reads TGTGCCAGCAGCCCAGAGGGACAGGGCTACGAAAAACTGTTTTTT. The chain joins TRBV11-2 to TRBJ1-4, and 9 junction bases match TRBD1. Looking up the germline V gene yields CDR1 SGHAT and CDR2 FQNNGV. The CDR3 runs 15 amino acids, cysteine and phenylalanine included. Only the CDR3 region is kept as DNA, spanning 45 bases read in frame from base 1. Trimming leaves V shorter by 5 bases and J shorter by 8 bases, with the junction holding 9 bases beyond the gene matches. The CDR3 plus the reference TRBV11-2 and TRBJ1-4 genes for the other parts give the full variable domain: EAGVAQSPRYKIIEKRQSVAFWCNPISGHATLYWYQQILGQGPKLLIQFQNNGVVDDSQLPKDRFSAERLKGVDSTLKIQPAKLEDSAVYLCASSPEGQGYEKLFFGSGTQLSVL.